A selection of T cell receptor beta chains follows, all from one sample in a study of vaccination effects on CD4 cells after COVID-19. Their antigens remain unidentified. This table comes from immunoSEQ multiplex PCR, and its TCRdb copy is limited to in-frame clones, with some not included. The table records around 47,000 clones, approximately 72% of them present only once. This specimen was CD4+ T cells from PBMCs cultured without peptide, taken after COVID-19 vaccination. These receptors all stem from a human donor who received a COVID-19 vaccine. Each CDR3 is given with its conserved first and last residue.

v_call: TRBV11-2; cdr3_aa: CASSFRVAGSTDTQYF
v_call: TRBV3-1/TRBV3-2; cdr3_aa: CASSQVPTYGYTF
v_call: TRBV11-3; cdr3_aa: CASSSGLAYNEQFF
v_call: TRBV2; cdr3_aa: CASSAGGATNYGYTF
v_call: TRBV29-1; cdr3_aa: CSVGEFSYEQYF
v_call: TRBV7-9; cdr3_aa: CASSLEYWGATGELFF
v_call: TRBV24-1; cdr3_aa: CATSDIGLAEQETQYF
v_call: TRBV24-1; cdr3_aa: CATSDPHGNPDTQYF
v_call: TRBV10-3; cdr3_aa: CAISLTSGGFSYNEQFF
v_call: TRBV20-1; cdr3_aa: CSAPKKNEQFF
v_call: TRBV15; cdr3_aa: CATSRPRQGKTQYF
v_call: TRBV10-3; cdr3_aa: CAISAGGQALDTQYF
v_call: TRBV15; cdr3_aa: CATSRVFGGGGDEKLFF
v_call: TRBV10-1; cdr3_aa: CASSEAAAGNTIYF
v_call: TRBV10-1; cdr3_aa: CASSDGARGNTEAFF
v_call: TRBV2; cdr3_aa: CASSSGTDPTDTQYF
v_call: TRBV29-1; cdr3_aa: CSVSTGTGNNQPQHF
v_call: TRBV7-9; cdr3_aa: CASSRTGGVDNTGELFF
v_call: TRBV10-2; cdr3_aa: CASRRTGGSYNEQFF
v_call: TRBV14; cdr3_aa: CASSPTDSRSSGNTIYF
v_call: TRBV19; cdr3_aa: CASSKTARYGYTF
v_call: TRBV3-1/TRBV3-2; cdr3_aa: CASSQDSRTYLAKNIQYF
v_call: TRBV6-5; cdr3_aa: CASSFGETQYF
v_call: TRBV12-5; cdr3_aa: CASGLAFNTEAFF
v_call: TRBV3-1/TRBV3-2; cdr3_aa: CASSLSPQRGTPLHF
v_call: TRBV4-2; cdr3_aa: CASSQEGGGYGYTF
v_call: TRBV24-1; cdr3_aa: CATSDLGGLNEQFF
v_call: TRBV6-2/TRBV6-3; cdr3_aa: CASSYRRDRGNTIYF
v_call: TRBV4-1; cdr3_aa: CASSSLAGGETQYF
v_call: TRBV19; cdr3_aa: CASSIRIGTEVLEQYF
v_call: TRBV2; cdr3_aa: CASRVYSNTGELFF
v_call: TRBV20-1; cdr3_aa: CSARAGYGYTF
v_call: TRBV5-1; cdr3_aa: CASSLDLVPPNEQYF
v_call: TRBV6-5; cdr3_aa: CASSLPGPPYEQYF
v_call: TRBV27; cdr3_aa: CASSSGPIGYGYTF
v_call: TRBV6-1; cdr3_aa: CASSASLAGGSYNEQFF
v_call: TRBV18; cdr3_aa: CASSPGTPYGYTF
v_call: TRBV5-1; cdr3_aa: CASSVPGQKNYGYTF
v_call: TRBV29-1; cdr3_aa: CSAHSGSQETQYF
v_call: TRBV10-1; cdr3_aa: CASRAGPNTEAFF
v_call: TRBV20-1; cdr3_aa: CSASGPDRNYNSPLHF
v_call: TRBV9; cdr3_aa: CASSVTGTGNGNTIYF
v_call: TRBV11-3; cdr3_aa: CASSGQGADTQYF
v_call: TRBV2; cdr3_aa: CASSEQGGVETQYF
v_call: TRBV3-1/TRBV3-2; cdr3_aa: CASSQEALANVLTF
v_call: TRBV5-4; cdr3_aa: CASRGTDSYNEQFF
v_call: TRBV7-8; cdr3_aa: CASSPRLAAGGPISPDTQYF
v_call: TRBV5-6; cdr3_aa: CASSPFGASGLYNEQFF
v_call: TRBV5-1; cdr3_aa: CASSGTDNSPLHF
v_call: TRBV7-8; cdr3_aa: CASSLGTPTEAFF
v_call: TRBV2; cdr3_aa: CAYQTEYTDTQYF
v_call: TRBV20-1; cdr3_aa: CSASSHSQGSNYGYTF
v_call: TRBV5-1; cdr3_aa: CASSLQGLAVDEQFF
v_call: TRBV5-4; cdr3_aa: CASSLVYTDTQYF
v_call: TRBV18; cdr3_aa: CASSPLPLGTGNNQPQHF
v_call: TRBV7-9; cdr3_aa: CASVWQSTDTQYF
v_call: TRBV19; cdr3_aa: CASRARSSYNEQFF
v_call: TRBV28; cdr3_aa: CASSLLRRGVIVRNQPQHF
v_call: TRBV6-2/TRBV6-3; cdr3_aa: CASSPIGTPFEAFF
v_call: TRBV19; cdr3_aa: CATRGRSTDTQYF